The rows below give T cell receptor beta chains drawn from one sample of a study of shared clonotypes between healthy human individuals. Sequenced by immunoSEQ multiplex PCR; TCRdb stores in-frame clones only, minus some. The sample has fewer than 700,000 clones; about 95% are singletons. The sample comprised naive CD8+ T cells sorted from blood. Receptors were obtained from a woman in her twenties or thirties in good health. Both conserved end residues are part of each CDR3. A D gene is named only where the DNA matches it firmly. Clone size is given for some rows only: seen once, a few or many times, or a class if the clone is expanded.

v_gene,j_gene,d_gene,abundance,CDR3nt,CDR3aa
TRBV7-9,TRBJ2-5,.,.,TGTGCCAGCAGCTTACTAGCGCCACAAGAGACCCAGTACTTC,CASSLLAPQETQYF
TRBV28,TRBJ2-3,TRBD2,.,TGTGCCAGCAGTTTTATTGCGGGAGCGTCGGGTTACGGGGCTAGCACAGATACGCAGTATTTT,CASSFIAGASGYGASTDTQYF
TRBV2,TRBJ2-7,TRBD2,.,TGTGCCAGCAGTGTCGGCGGGAGGGCCGACGAGCAGTACTTC,CASSVGGRADEQYF
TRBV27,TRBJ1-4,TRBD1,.,TGTGCCAGCACTCTCCGCCGAACAGGGGTCGAAAAACTGTTTTTT,CASTLRRTGVEKLFF
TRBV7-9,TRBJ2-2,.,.,TGTGCCAGCAGCTTAGGACTAAACACCGGGGAGCTGTTTTTT,CASSLGLNTGELFF
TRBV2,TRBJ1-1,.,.,TGTGCCAGCAGTGAATGGGGTACTGAAGCTTTCTTT,CASSEWGTEAFF
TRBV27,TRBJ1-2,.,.,TGTGCCAGCAGCCAACAGGGCGGTAACTATGGCTACACCTTC,CASSQQGGNYGYTF
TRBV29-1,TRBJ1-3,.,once,TGCAGCGTTGAAATTCTGGGGGCGTCTCGCTCTGGAAACACCATATATTTT,CSVEILGASRSGNTIYF
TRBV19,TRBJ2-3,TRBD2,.,TGTGCCAGTAGTCCCGACCTAAAGCGGGACTACACAGATACGCAGTATTTT,CASSPDLKRDYTDTQYF
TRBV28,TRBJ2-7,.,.,TGTGCCAGCAGAATACCGTCCGGTCCGGCCTACGAGCAGTACTTC,CASRIPSGPAYEQYF
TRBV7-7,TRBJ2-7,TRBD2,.,TGTGCCAGCAGCTCCGGACTAGCGGGAAACTACGAGCAGTACTTC,CASSSGLAGNYEQYF
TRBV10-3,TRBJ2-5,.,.,TGTGCCATCAGTGACCAAGAGACCCAGTACTTC,CAISDQETQYF
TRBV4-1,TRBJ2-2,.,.,TGCGCCAGCAGCCAACCCGACATAGCCGGCACCGGGGAGCTGTTTTTT,CASSQPDIAGTGELFF
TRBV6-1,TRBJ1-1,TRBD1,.,TGTGCCAGCAGTGAAGGATCAGGGGGCGGCTTCACTGAAGCTTTCTTT,CASSEGSGGGFTEAFF
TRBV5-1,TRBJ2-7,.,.,TGCGCCAGCAGCTTAGGACAGGGAGGGGCCCTCGAGCAGTACTTC,CASSLGQGGALEQYF
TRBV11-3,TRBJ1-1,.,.,TGTGCCAGCAGCCCCGCGACGGGAGAAGCTTTCTTT,CASSPATGEAFF
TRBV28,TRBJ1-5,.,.,TGTGCCAGCAACCTAGGGTGGTTTGACAATCAGCCCCAGCATTTT,CASNLGWFDNQPQHF
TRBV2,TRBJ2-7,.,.,TGTGCCAGCAGTCCAACTAGCCGCGGGTCGATCCACGAGCAGTACTTC,CASSPTSRGSIHEQYF
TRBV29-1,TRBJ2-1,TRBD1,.,TGCAGCGTTGAGACCGGGACAGGGGGCTACAATGAGCAGTTCTTC,CSVETGTGGYNEQFF
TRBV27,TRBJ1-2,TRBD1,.,TGTGCCAGCAGTTCCGGGTTTGGGCAGGGGGCGGCTAACTATGGCTACACCTTC,CASSSGFGQGAANYGYTF
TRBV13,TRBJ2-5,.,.,TGTGCCAGCAGCCCCCCCCACGGCCAAGAGACCCAGTACTTC,CASSPPHGQETQYF
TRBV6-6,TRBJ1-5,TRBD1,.,TGTGCCAGCAGTTCAGGACAGGGGGTTCAGCCCCAGCATTTT,CASSSGQGVQPQHF
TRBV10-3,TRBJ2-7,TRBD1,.,TGTGCCATCAGCCTCGGGGACAGGGGCTACGAGCAGTACTTC,CAISLGDRGYEQYF
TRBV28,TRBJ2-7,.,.,TGTGCCAGCAGTTCCTCCCGGGGGGCCCACGAGCAGTACTTC,CASSSSRGAHEQYF
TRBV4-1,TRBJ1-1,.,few,TGCGCCAGCAGCCAAGATCGGGAGGCTGAAGCTTTCTTT,CASSQDREAEAFF
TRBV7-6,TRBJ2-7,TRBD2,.,TGTGCCAGCAGCCCCGGACTAGCACCGACCCGTAGGTCCTACGAGCAGTACTTC,CASSPGLAPTRRSYEQYF
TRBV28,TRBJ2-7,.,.,TGTGCCAGCAGTTTATTGGCCAGGACCGACTACGAGCAGTACTTC,CASSLLARTDYEQYF
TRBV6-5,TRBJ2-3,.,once,TGTGCCAGCAGTTCGAACTTAGGAGAAGATACGCAGTATTTT,CASSSNLGEDTQYF
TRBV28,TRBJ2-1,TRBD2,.,TGTGCCAGCAGTTCTAGCGGGGGCTACAATGAGCAGTTCTTC,CASSSSGGYNEQFF
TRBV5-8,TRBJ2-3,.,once,TGTGCCAGCAGCTCGCCCCGGGAGATCACAGATACGCAGTATTTT,CASSSPREITDTQYF
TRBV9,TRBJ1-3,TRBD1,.,TGTGCCAGCAGTGGGGCAGGGGGACCTGGAAACACCATATATTTT,CASSGAGGPGNTIYF
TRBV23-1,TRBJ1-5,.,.,TGCGCCAGCAGTGGGGGGCCCGCCCGGAATCAGCCCCAGCATTTT,CASSGGPARNQPQHF
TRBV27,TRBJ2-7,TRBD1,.,TGTGCCAGCGGCTTTGTGGGGACAGGGTACTACGAGCAGTACTTC,CASGFVGTGYYEQYF
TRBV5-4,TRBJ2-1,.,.,TGTGCCAGCAGCTTGGATTTGGGCCACAATGAGCAGTTCTTC,CASSLDLGHNEQFF
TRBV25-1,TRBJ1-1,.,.,TGTGCCAGCAGTTTGGCGGTAAACACTGAAGCTTTCTTT,CASSLAVNTEAFF
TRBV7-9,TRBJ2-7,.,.,TGTGCCAGCAGCTTAGGCTCGGGGGAGCAGTACTTC,CASSLGSGEQYF
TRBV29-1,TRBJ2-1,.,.,TGCAGCGTTGAAGGCGGCGGGATCCTAAACTCCTACAATGAGCAGTTCTTC,CSVEGGGILNSYNEQFF
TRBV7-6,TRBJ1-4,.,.,TGTGCCAGCAGTAGGACGGTTGCAACTAATGAAAAACTGTTTTTT,CASSRTVATNEKLFF
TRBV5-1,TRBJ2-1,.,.,TGCGCCAGCAGCTTGGGCGGAGGGGGGAACAATGAGCAGTTCTTC,CASSLGGGGNNEQFF
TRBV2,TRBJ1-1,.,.,TGTGCCAGCAGTCCCACCGGGGGAAGGGCGAACACTGAAGCTTTCTTT,CASSPTGGRANTEAFF
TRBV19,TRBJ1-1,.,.,TGTGCCAGTAGTATGCGAGGGTTGAACACTGAAGCTTTCTTT,CASSMRGLNTEAFF
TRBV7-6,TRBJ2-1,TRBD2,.,TGTGCCAGCAGCTTAGAGCTAGCGGGAGGGTATCTCTACAATGAGCAGTTCTTC,CASSLELAGGYLYNEQFF
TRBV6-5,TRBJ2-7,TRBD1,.,TGTGCCAGCGGGACAGGGATATCCGGCGAGCAGTACTTC,CASGTGISGEQYF
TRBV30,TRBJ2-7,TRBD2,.,TGTGCCTGGAGGTTGACTAGCGCCCCTAGGAGGAGCTCCTACGAGCAGTACTTC,CAWRLTSAPRRSSYEQYF
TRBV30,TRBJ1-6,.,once,TGTGCCTGGAGTGGGGTGGGGGACTCGTTTGGGTCACCCCTCCACTTT,CAWSGVGDSFGSPLHF
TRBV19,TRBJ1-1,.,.,TGTGCCAGTAGTATTGGGGGGGGCACTGAAGCTTTCTTT,CASSIGGGTEAFF
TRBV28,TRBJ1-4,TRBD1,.,TGTGCCAGCAGTTTAGGGACAGGGGGCTCAACTAATGAAAAACTGTTTTTT,CASSLGTGGSTNEKLFF
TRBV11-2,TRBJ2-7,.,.,TGTGCCAGCAGCCAGGGCGGGGGCGGGCCGTCCTACGAGCAGTACTTC,CASSQGGGGPSYEQYF
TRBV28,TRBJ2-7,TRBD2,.,TGTGCCAGCAGTCAGACTAGCGGGAGGTTGCACGAGCAGTACTTC,CASSQTSGRLHEQYF
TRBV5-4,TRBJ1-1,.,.,TGTGCCAGCAGCTTCGGCAGCCCTGAAGCTTTCTTT,CASSFGSPEAFF
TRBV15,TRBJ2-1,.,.,TGTGCCACCAGCAGAGATCTTAGGGATGTGCAGTTCTTC,CATSRDLRDVQFF
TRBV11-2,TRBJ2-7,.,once,TGTGCCAGCAGCCCCCTTTCCGGGAGATACTACGAGCAGTACTTC,CASSPLSGRYYEQYF